Below, 21 T cell receptor beta chains from the same sample are listed, as sequenced in a study of tumor-infiltrating lymphocytes in oesophageal squamous cell carcinoma. A single record per CDR3 protein comes from TCRdb applying MiXCR to the PCR reads. Counted here are over 15,000 distinct CDR3 sequences, roughly 53% occurring once; the ten biggest clones make up 23%. Sequenced: esophageal tumor tissue. Source of these receptors: a male donor with esophageal squamous cell carcinoma.

Concerning this clonotype: A read error may produce the germline difference seen at one junction end. The rearrangement uses TRBV7-2 and TRBJ2-3; D is possibly TRBD2 (5 bases). The germline gives CDR1 SGHTA, CDR2 FQGNSA. The CDR3 totals 15 residues. The CDR3: CASSFSTWAGNEQFF. In DNA form, the CDR3 reads TGTGCCAGCAGTTTCTCAACATGGGCCGGGAATGAGCAGTTCTTT.

The genes are TRBV6-6 and TRBJ2-6; 8 bases agree with TRBD1. Germline trimming cut 4 bases from V and 1 base from J; bases unmatched to any gene: 9. Germline loops: CDR1 MNHNY, CDR2 SVGAGI (reference sequence). This CDR3 has 18 amino acids. Here the CDR3 reads CASSWGQGARSGANVLTF. In DNA form, the CDR3 reads TGTGCCAGCAGTTGGGGGCAGGGGGCGAGGTCTGGGGCCAACGTCCTGACTTTC.

This clonotype was observed a handful of times. The gene calls are TRBV20-1 and TRBJ1-3; no reliable D call. The CDR3 length is 15 residues. Trimming took 1 base from V and 1 from J, leaving 11 bases between them. The germline gives CDR1 DFQATT, CDR2 SNEGSKA (reference sequence). In DNA, the CDR3 is TGCAGTGCTAGAGGTCCCCTGGATTCTGGAAACACCATATATTTT. Amino acids: CSARGPLDSGNTIYF.

This CDR3 is CASRGGEKLFF. CDR3 nucleotides: TGTGCCAGCAGGGGGGGAGAAAAACTGTTTTTT. The chain couples TRBV6-1 to TRBJ1-4; maybe TRBD1 (5 bases). The CDR3 consists of 11 residues. Trimming pared 6 bases from V and 8 bases from J, leaving 7 bases between. CDR1 and CDR2 from the germline V gene are MNHNS and SASEGT.

The table lists this clonotype with a few counts. CDR3 DNA: TGTGCCAGCGGACGCTTGGATGAGCAGTTCTTC. Translation gives CASGRLDEQFF. The chain combines TRBV28 with TRBJ2-1; D gene unclear. Germline CDR1 reads MDHEN; CDR2 reads SYDVKM. This CDR3 region has 11 residues. V lost 8 bases and J 8 bases, leaving 10 bases between the germline ends.

The chain employs TRBV5-6 and TRBJ1-6; perhaps TRBD2 as D (5 bases). The DNA end lines up better with TRBJ2-6; the J call may be wrong. The CDR3 totals 15 residues. Germline V lookup: CDR1 SGHDT, CDR2 YYEEEE. CDR3 sequence: CASSSRVVGANVLTF. DNA of the CDR3: TGTGCCAGCAGCTCGCGGGTGGTTGGGGCCAACGTCCTGACTTTC.

This clonotype was seen a single time. The chain uses TRBV12-3 or TRBV12-4 and TRBJ2-1; 9 bases map to TRBD1. The J call could be wrong; TRBJ2-7 is a better fit for the DNA end. CDR3 size: 14 residues. In DNA, the CDR3 is TGTGCCAGCAGCCCGCCGGGACAGGGTGTCGAGCAGTACTTC. This sequence encodes CASSPPGQGVEQYF.

This clonotype was seen many times. The chain recombines TRBV7-3 with TRBJ2-5; no reliable D call. The end of the DNA aligns better with TRBJ2-1, so the J call may be wrong. The CDR3 length is 13 residues. Germline CDR1 SGHTA, CDR2 FQGTGA. CDR3 nucleotide sequence: TGTGCCAGCAGTTCCTCTGGCCTACCACAGCAGTTCTTC. It codes for CASSSSGLPQQFF.

The chain links TRBV6-2 or TRBV6-3 to TRBJ2-3, with 11 nucleotides matching TRBD2. The J call may be wrong; the DNA end is better matched by TRBJ2-1. From germline, CDR1 is MNHEY and CDR2 SVGEGT. This CDR3 is built from 16 residues. The CDR3 DNA follows: TGTGCCAGCAGTAAGGGACTAGCGGTCGCCCTTAATGAGCAGTTCTTC. This encodes CASSKGLAVALNEQFF.

This chain connects TRBV7-2 to TRBJ1-6, with D hard to call. In germline, CDR1 is SGHTA, CDR2 FQGNSA. The CDR3 is 15 residues long. The V and J ends lost 1 base and 7 bases respectively, with 11 bases between them. The CDR3 region has the DNA TGTGCCAGCAGCTTAGAGACCGTAGAAAATTCACCCCTCCACTTT. This codes for CASSLETVENSPLHF.

This clonotype was picked up many times. The gene calls are TRBV5-1 and TRBJ2-7; maybe TRBD1 (5 bases). V lost 3 bases and J lost 6, with 7 bases in between. Germline CDR1 SGHRS, CDR2 YFSETQ. This CDR3 is built from 11 residues. CDR3 protein: CASSSDSEQYF. Here the CDR3 DNA reads TGCGCCAGCAGCTCAGACAGCGAGCAGTACTTC.

The V call is TRBV10-3, the J call TRBJ2-5; the D gene could be TRBD1 or TRBD2 (5 bases each). The CDR3 runs 15 residues. Germline V lookup: CDR1 ENHRY, CDR2 SYGVKD. The V and J ends lost 5 bases and 2 bases respectively, with 15 bases between them. The CDR3 here is CAISPSGAHQETQYF. DNA for the CDR3: TGTGCCATCAGTCCCTCCGGGGCGCATCAAGAGACCCAGTACTTC.

To note about this clonotype: Without the conserved terminal phenylalanine or tryptophan, this CDR3 likely stems from a read error. It is unclear where the CDR3 begins or ends on the DNA, so no DNA is shown, and the CDR3 is as TCRdb lists it. The rearrangement links TRBV11-2 to TRBJ1-1. Germline CDR1 SGHAT, CDR2 FQNNGV. The CDR3 is made up of 18 amino acids, end residues included. CDR3 in amino acids: CASSSIIAGGANEQFFGP.

The chain has TRBV13 and TRBJ1-1, with a tentative D call TRBD1 (6 bases). Trimming left V 5 bases short and J 0 bases short, with 19 bases between. This CDR3 region has 17 residues. Germline CDR1 PRHDT, CDR2 FYEKMQ (reference sequence). The chain's CDR3 is CASSSKGRGTMNTEAFF. The CDR3 DNA is TGTGCCAGCAGCAGCAAGGGTAGGGGGACTATGAACACTGAAGCTTTCTTT.

The CDR3 reads CASRSGQGVTDTQYF. The CDR3 nucleotides read TGTGCCAGCAGATCGGGACAGGGGGTTACAGATACGCAGTATTTT. J is TRBJ2-5 and V is TRBV7-3; 11 positions match TRBD1. The end of the DNA aligns better with TRBJ2-3, so the J call may be wrong. Looked up from germline, CDR1 is SGHTA and CDR2 is FQGTGA. The CDR3 runs to 15 residues.

V and J are TRBV10-3 and TRBJ2-1, with D hard to call. The end of the DNA aligns better with TRBJ2-5, so the J call may be wrong. The CDR3 extends over 12 amino acids. Germline loops: CDR1 ENHRY, CDR2 SYGVKD. CDR3 DNA: TGTGCCATCAGTGATCGGGAAGAGACCCAGTACTTC. Translated, it gives CAISDREETQYF.

The gene calls are TRBV6-6 and TRBJ2-7; 8 bases are shared with TRBD1. This CDR3 has 13 residues. Trimming at V came to 2 bases and at J to 6 bases, leaving 3 bases not matched to a gene. Germline V gene sequence: CDR1 MNHNY, CDR2 SVGAGI (reference sequence). The DNA for the CDR3 is TGTGCCAGCAGTTACGGGGACAGGTCCGAGCAGTACTTC. It specifies CASSYGDRSEQYF.

This clonotype was seen more than once but under ten times. The genes are TRBV7-9 and TRBJ2-5, with 10 bases identical to TRBD2. The closer fit of TRBJ2-1 to the DNA end suggests the J call may be wrong. The germline V gene encodes CDR1 SEHNR and CDR2 FQNEAQ (reference sequence). The CDR3 has 18 amino acids. The CDR3 DNA reads TGTGCCAGCAGCTTAGGGACTAGCGGAAGACTCTTCTACAATGAGCAGTTCTTC. Translating it yields CASSLGTSGRLFYNEQFF.

Concerning this clonotype itself: The conserved phenylalanine or tryptophan normally closing the CDR3 is absent here, so this likely arose from a read error. The DNA is left out, because the CDR3 cannot be placed on it with certainty; the CDR3 is given as TCRdb lists it. J is TRBJ2-1 and V is TRBV6-1; the table gives TRBD1 as D, unverified against the DNA. The CDR3 is 14 amino acids in total, end residues counted. Germline V gene sequence: CDR1 MNHNS, CDR2 SASEGT. Here the CDR3 reads CASEGGLGGYTFGS.

This clonotype has only a few counts. This chain connects TRBV7-3 to TRBJ2-3, with D unresolved. V was clipped by 5 bases and J by 5 bases, with 11 bases between them. This CDR3 has 13 residues. Per germline, CDR1 SGHTA and CDR2 FQGTGA. This chain's CDR3 is CASSATSGDTQYF. DNA of the CDR3: TGTGCCAGCAGCGCAACCTCCGGAGATACGCAGTATTTT.

The rearrangement links TRBV7-9 to TRBJ2-3, with D maybe TRBD2 (6 bases). Trimming took off 4 bases at V and 0 bases at J, with 11 bases between the two ends. This CDR3 has 15 residues. Per germline, CDR1 SEHNR and CDR2 FQNEAQ (reference sequence). In DNA, the CDR3 is TGTGCCAGCAGCTCACCTGGACTAAGCACAGATACGCAGTATTTT. This encodes CASSSPGLSTDTQYF.